This T cell receptor beta chain was observed in a study of T cells in Graves' hyperthyroidism and ophthalmopathy. At the level of the study: At initial diagnosis, before any treatment had begun, peripheral blood was obtained.

This clonotype was observed a few times. This CDR3 contains 14 residues. Trimming cost V 4 bases and J 3 bases, with 14 bases left between them. The V gene's germline CDR1 is SGHKS and CDR2 YYEKEE (reference sequence). Authors of the study amplified TCR beta CDR3 regions from RNA transcripts. TCR CDR3 underwent first-round RT-PCR with the HTBI primer set. Each CDR3 protein gets one entry after TCRdb re-called the multiplex PCR reads with MiXCR. The data show roughly 300,000 distinct CDR3 sequences, 21% seen once. An absence of ophthalmopathy progression within 18 months meant stable Graves' hyperthyroidism. PBMCs were collected from an approximately 10 ml volume of fresh peripheral blood.

The receptor was derived from a woman in her fifties or sixties with Graves' hyperthyroidism. The sample comprised blood. The V and J genes are TRBV5-5 and TRBJ2-7, with a weak D call TRBD2 (5 bases). The CDR3 DNA sequence: TGTGCCAGCAGCCTCGGGGTCCGGGACTACGAGCAGTACTTC. It translates to CASSLGVRDYEQYF. Filled out from reference TRBV5-5 and TRBJ2-7, the complete variable domain reads DAGVTQSPTHLIKTRGQQVTLRCSPISGHKSVSWYQQVLGQGPQFIFQYYEKEERGRGNFPDRFSARQFPNYSSELNVNALLLGDSALYLCASSLGVRDYEQYFGPGTRLTVT.